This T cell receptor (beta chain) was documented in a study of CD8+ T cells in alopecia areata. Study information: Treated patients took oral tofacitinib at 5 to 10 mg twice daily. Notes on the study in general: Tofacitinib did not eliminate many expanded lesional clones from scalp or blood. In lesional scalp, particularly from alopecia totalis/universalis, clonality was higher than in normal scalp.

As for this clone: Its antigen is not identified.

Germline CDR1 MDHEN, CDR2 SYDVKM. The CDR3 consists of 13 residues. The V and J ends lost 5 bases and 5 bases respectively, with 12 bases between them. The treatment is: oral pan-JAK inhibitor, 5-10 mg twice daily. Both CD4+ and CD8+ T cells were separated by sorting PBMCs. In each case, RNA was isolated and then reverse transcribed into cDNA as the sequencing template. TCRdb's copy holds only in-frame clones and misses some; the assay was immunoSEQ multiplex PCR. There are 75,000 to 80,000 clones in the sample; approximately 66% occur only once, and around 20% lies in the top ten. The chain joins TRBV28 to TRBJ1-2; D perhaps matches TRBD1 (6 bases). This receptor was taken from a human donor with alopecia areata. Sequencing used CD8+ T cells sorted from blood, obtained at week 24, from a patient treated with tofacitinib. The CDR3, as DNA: TGTGCCAGCAGTCCGAGGACAGCTTATGGCTACACCTTC. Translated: CASSPRTAYGYTF.